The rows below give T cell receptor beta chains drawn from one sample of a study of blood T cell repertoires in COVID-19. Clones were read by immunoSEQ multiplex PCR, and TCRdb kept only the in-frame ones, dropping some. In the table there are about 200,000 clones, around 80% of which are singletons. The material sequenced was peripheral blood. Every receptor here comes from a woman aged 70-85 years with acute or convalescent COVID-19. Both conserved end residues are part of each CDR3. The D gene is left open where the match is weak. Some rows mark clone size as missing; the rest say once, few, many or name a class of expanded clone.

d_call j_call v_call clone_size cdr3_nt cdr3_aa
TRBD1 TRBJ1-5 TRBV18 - TGTGCCAGCTCACCCACGGACAGGTTAAGTCAGCCCCAGCATTTT CASSPTDRLSQPQHF
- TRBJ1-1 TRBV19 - TGTGCCAGTAGTACCCCAATGGGGGCGAACACTGAAGCTTTCTTT CASSTPMGANTEAFF
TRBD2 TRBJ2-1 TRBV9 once TGTGCCAGCAGCGTAGGGGGACTAGCGGGAGATGAGCAGTTCTTC CASSVGGLAGDEQFF
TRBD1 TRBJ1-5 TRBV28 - TGTGCCAGCAGACGCGGGACAGGGGGCAATCAGCCCCAGCATTTT CASRRGTGGNQPQHF
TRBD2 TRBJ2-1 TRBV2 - TGTGCCAGCAGTGAGTCTAGCGGGAGCTCCTACAATGAGCAGTTCTTC CASSESSGSSYNEQFF
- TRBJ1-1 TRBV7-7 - TGTGCCAGCAGCTTAGAATGGAGGGAGGGTGAGAACACTGAAGCTTTCTTT CASSLEWREGENTEAFF
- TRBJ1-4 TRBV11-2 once TGTGCCAGCAGCCGTCCGACAGGAGCTAATGAAAAACTGTTTTTT CASSRPTGANEKLFF
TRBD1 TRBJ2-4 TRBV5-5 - TGTGCCAGCAGCTTGGGTCCTACGGGACAGGAACAAAACATTCAGTACTTC CASSLGPTGQEQNIQYF
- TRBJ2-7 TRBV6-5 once TGTGCCAGCAGTTACCGGGACACCAACGAGCAGTACTTC CASSYRDTNEQYF
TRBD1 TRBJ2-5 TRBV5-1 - TGCGCCAGCAGCTGGACGGGACAGCTTCAAGAGACCCAGTACTTC CASSWTGQLQETQYF
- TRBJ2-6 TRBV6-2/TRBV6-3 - TGTGCCAGCAGCATCGGCGGAGCTGGGGCCAACGTCCTGACTTTC CASSIGGAGANVLTF
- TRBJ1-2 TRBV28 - TGTGCCAGCAGTTTATTCCTACAGATTGGCTACACCTTC CASSLFLQIGYTF
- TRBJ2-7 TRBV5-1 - TGCGCCAGCAGCTTGGGCACAGGTAACTACGAGCAGTACTTC CASSLGTGNYEQYF
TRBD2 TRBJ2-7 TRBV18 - TGTGCCAGCTCACTCGCTAGCGGATACGAGCAGTACTTC CASSLASGYEQYF
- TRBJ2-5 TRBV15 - TGTGCCACCAGCAGAAACCTAGGACACCCCCAAGAGACCCAGTACTTC CATSRNLGHPQETQYF
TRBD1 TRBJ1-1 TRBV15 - TGTGCCACCAGCAGAGATCAAAGCCAGGGGGCGTCGGAAGCTTTCTTT CATSRDQSQGASEAFF
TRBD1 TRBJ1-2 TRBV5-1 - TGCGCCAGCAGCTTGGGGGACAGGGGCCGTGGCTACACCTTC CASSLGDRGRGYTF
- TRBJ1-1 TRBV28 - TGTGCCAGCCTTGGGGAGACTGAAGCTTTCTTT CASLGETEAFF
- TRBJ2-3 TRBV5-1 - TGCGCCAGCAGCTTCGACGGAACAGGGAACACAGATACGCAGTATTTT CASSFDGTGNTDTQYF
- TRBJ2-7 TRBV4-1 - TGCGCCAGCAGCCCCTATGTCTATGACAGGCCCCTAAAGCAGTACTTC CASSPYVYDRPLKQYF
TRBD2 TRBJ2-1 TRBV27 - TGTGCCAGCAGTTTAGGTCTAGCGGTCTACAATGAGCAGTTCTTC CASSLGLAVYNEQFF
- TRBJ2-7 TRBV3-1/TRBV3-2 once TGTGCCAGCAGCCGTTTCACTAACTACGAGCAGTACTTC CASSRFTNYEQYF
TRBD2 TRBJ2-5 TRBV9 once TGTGCCAGCAGCGTGGCGGGAGGGCCTTGGGAGACCCAGTACTTC CASSVAGGPWETQYF
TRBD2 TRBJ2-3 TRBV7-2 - TGTGCCAGCAGCTTAGATGCGGGAGGCGCCTCCGATACGCAGTATTTT CASSLDAGGASDTQYF
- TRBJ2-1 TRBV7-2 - TGTGCCAGCAGCGGAACAGGCCTCGCCTACAATGAGCAGTTCTTC CASSGTGLAYNEQFF
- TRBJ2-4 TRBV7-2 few TGTGCCAGCAGCCCAGGGGGCGGGAGTCTAGCCAAAAACATTCAGTACTTC CASSPGGGSLAKNIQYF
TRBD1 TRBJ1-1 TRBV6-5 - TGTGCCAGCAGATACAGGGGGAACACTGAAGCTTTCTTT CASRYRGNTEAFF
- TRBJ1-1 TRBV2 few TGTGCCAGCAGTTTAGAGAACACTGAAGCTTTCTTT CASSLENTEAFF
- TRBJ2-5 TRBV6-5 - TGTGCCAGCGGAGCGGGCGTGACGGAGACCCAGTACTTC CASGAGVTETQYF
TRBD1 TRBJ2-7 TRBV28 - TGTGCCAGCAGGTACGGACAGGCCTACGAGCAGTACTTC CASRYGQAYEQYF
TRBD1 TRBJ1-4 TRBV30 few TGTGCCTGGAGTCGGGACAGGGATAATGAAAAACTGTTTTTT CAWSRDRDNEKLFF
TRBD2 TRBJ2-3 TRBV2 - TGTGCCAGCAGTGAAGGGCTAGCGGGAGGGGCAGATACGCAGTATTTT CASSEGLAGGADTQYF